What follows are 20 T cell receptor beta chains derived from one specimen sequenced in a study of response to subunit inactivated influenza vaccine. Via MiXCR, TCRdb re-called the RT-PCR reads, giving one row per CDR3 protein. The sample includes approximately 520,000 distinct CDR3 sequences, 16% of them seen just once. The sample in question was CD4+ T cells sorted from PBMCs, obtained 23 to 25 months after vaccination. Source of these receptors: a man aged 50-75 years who received an inactivated influenza vaccine.

This clonotype has more than one count but fewer than ten. V is TRBV5-1 and J is TRBJ1-4, with TRBD1 as a possible D gene (5 bases). The CDR3 runs 14 residues. Germline-derived CDR1 and CDR2 are SGHRS and YFSETQ. Trimming stripped 4 bases from V and 4 bases from J, with 11 bases between. Here the CDR3 DNA reads TGCGCCAGCAGCCGACAGACAGATAATGAAAAACTGTTTTTT. Translating gives CASSRQTDNEKLFF.

This clonotype was counted ten times or more. The V and J genes are TRBV7-2 and TRBJ2-4; D remains unclear. Germline V gene data show CDR1 as SGHTA and CDR2 as FQGNSA. The CDR3 length is 16 residues. V was shortened by 0 bases and J by 0 bases, with 9 bases between the two germline ends. The chain's CDR3 is CASSLALQLAKNIQYF. CDR3 in DNA: TGTGCCAGCAGCTTAGCGCTCCAACTAGCCAAAAACATTCAGTACTTC.

The chain couples TRBV7-9 to TRBJ1-1, with 8 bases lining up with TRBD1. V was pared by 1 base and J by 7 bases, with 11 bases of the junction left unmatched. There are 16 residues in the CDR3. Germline V lookup: CDR1 SEHNR, CDR2 FQNEAQ (reference sequence). The chain's CDR3 is CASSLDLSGGAGEAFF. The CDR3 nucleotides read TGTGCCAGCAGCTTAGACTTATCAGGGGGCGCCGGTGAAGCTTTCTTT.

The chain joins TRBV28 to TRBJ1-1, with D perhaps matching TRBD1 (5 bases). CDR1 MDHEN and CDR2 SYDVKM come from the germline V gene. This CDR3 contains 14 residues. V was pared by 8 bases and J by 1 base, with 14 bases between. CDR3 DNA: TGTGCCAGCCTCTTAGCCGACAGGAACACTGAAGCTTTCTTT. Protein: CASLLADRNTEAFF.

This clonotype was observed a handful of times. This chain links TRBV6-1 with TRBJ1-2, with D tentatively TRBD1 (5 bases). Germline loops: CDR1 MNHNS, CDR2 SASEGT. Trimming shortened V by 7 bases and J by 8 bases, and 20 bases separated the two germline ends. This CDR3 region has 14 residues. The CDR3 protein is CASNTGRRHVGYTF. CDR3 bases: TGTGCCAGCAATACGGGACGGAGACATGTAGGCTACACCTTC.

The rearrangement joins TRBV20-1 to TRBJ1-4; D perhaps matches TRBD1 (5 bases). V was shortened by 1 base and J by 7 bases, with 10 bases between the two germline ends. This CDR3 comprises 13 residues. Germline-derived CDR1 and CDR2 are DFQATT and SNEGSKA (reference sequence). Written as DNA, the CDR3 is TGCAGTGCTAGAGGCAGGGTTGGTGAAAAACTGTTTTTT. This codes for CSARGRVGEKLFF.

The chain uses TRBV4-2 and TRBJ2-5, with 13 positions matching TRBD2. CDR3 length equals 17 residues. Germline CDR1 reads LGHNA; CDR2 reads YNFKEQ. V shed 6 bases, J shed 1 base, and the junction held 8 bases outside the gene matches. CDR3 amino acids: CASSQGGTSGAQETQYF. The CDR3 region has the DNA TGTGCCAGCAGTCAGGGGGGGACTAGCGGGGCCCAAGAGACCCAGTACTTC.

The rearrangement joins TRBV12-3 or TRBV12-4 to TRBJ2-5; no clear D gene. The length of the CDR3 is 15 residues. Trimming stripped 3 bases from V and 2 bases from J, with 13 bases between. As DNA, the CDR3 is TGTGCCAGCAGTTTCGGTCTGTCCATTCAAGAGACCCAGTACTTC. Translated: CASSFGLSIQETQYF.

This clonotype was observed at least ten times. The chain couples TRBV24-1 to TRBJ2-2, with D perhaps matching TRBD1 (5 bases). CDR3 length equals 14 residues. From germline, CDR1 is KGHDR and CDR2 SFDVKD. V was pared by 8 bases and J by 4 bases, with 13 bases between. The CDR3 here is CATTAGSVTGELFF. CDR3 DNA: TGTGCCACCACAGCAGGGTCGGTCACCGGGGAGCTGTTTTTT.

This clonotype was observed a few times. The genes are TRBV5-1 and TRBJ2-1, with D unclear. With 3 bases removed from V and 8 bases from J, the gap between germline ends came to 15 bases. This CDR3 has 14 amino acids. CDR1 and CDR2 (germline): SGHRS, YFSETQ. The CDR3 DNA sequence: TGCGCCAGCAGCTCCAAACCGGGTGGTTATGAGCAGTTCTTC. Its translation is CASSSKPGGYEQFF.

The count of this clonotype is one. The chain is built from TRBV29-1 and TRBJ2-3, with D perhaps assigned TRBD1 or TRBD2 (5 bases each). CDR1 and CDR2 from the germline V gene are SQVTM and ANQGSEA. Trimming shortened V by 3 bases and J by 6 bases, and 13 bases separated the two germline ends. CDR3 length: 13 residues. The CDR3 sequence is CSVEPDRGDTQYF. The DNA of the CDR3 is TGCAGCGTTGAGCCAGACAGAGGGGATACGCAGTATTTT.

The sample holds many counts of this clonotype. The gene calls are TRBV24-1 and TRBJ2-3, with unresolved D. This CDR3 spans 14 amino acids. Per germline, CDR1 KGHDR and CDR2 SFDVKD. V was clipped by 4 bases and J by 5 bases, with 12 bases between them. In DNA form, the CDR3 reads TGTGCCACCAGTGAAGACCGGGTTCAAGATACGCAGTATTTT. This translates into CATSEDRVQDTQYF.

The chain employs TRBV10-3 and TRBJ2-3, with D perhaps matching TRBD2 (5 bases). The CDR3 runs 14 residues. Germline V lookup: CDR1 ENHRY, CDR2 SYGVKD. V was shortened by 11 bases and J by 5 bases, with 20 bases between the two germline ends. This chain's CDR3 is CAARSGRSGDTQYF. The CDR3 DNA is TGTGCCGCCAGAAGCGGACGATCCGGAGATACGCAGTATTTT.

This clonotype occurred many times. The chain is built from TRBV15 and TRBJ1-6; D is uncertain. The CDR3 sequence is 13 residues long. V lost 0 bases and J 9 bases, leaving 6 bases between the germline ends. Per germline, CDR1 LNHNV and CDR2 YYDKDF (reference sequence). This CDR3 reads CATSRDRGSPLHF. The CDR3, as DNA: TGTGCCACCAGCAGAGATCGGGGTTCACCCCTCCACTTT.

This clonotype was recorded only once. The J gene is TRBJ1-6, the V gene TRBV6-2 or TRBV6-3; 7 positions agree with TRBD1. Per the germline V gene, CDR1 is MNHEY and CDR2 is SVGEGT. The CDR3 consists of 14 residues. After removal of 5 bases from V and 9 bases from J, the junction contained 7 bases not matched to a gene. CDR3 DNA sequence: TGTGCCAGCAGTCACAGGGGAGTTGGTTCACCCCTCCACTTT. It translates to CASSHRGVGSPLHF.

This sequence joins TRBV2 and TRBJ1-5; D not certain. This CDR3 has 15 residues. Germline V gene sequence: CDR1 SNHLY, CDR2 FYNNEI. V lost 0 bases and J lost 0, with 6 bases in between. CDR3 sequence (DNA): TGTGCCAGCAGTGAAGCGGCGGGTAGCAATCAGCCCCAGCATTTT. Its translation is CASSEAAGSNQPQHF.

The genes are TRBV6-2 or TRBV6-3 and TRBJ2-2, with 7 bases aligning to TRBD2. Germline trimming cut 4 bases from V and 6 bases from J; bases unmatched to any gene: 11. This CDR3 spans 16 amino acids. Germline CDR1 reads MNHEY; CDR2 reads SVGEGT. The CDR3 bases are TGTGCCAGCAGTTCCTATGGGAGGGAGGTTGCCGGGGAGCTGTTTTTT. It is translated as CASSSYGREVAGELFF.

This rearrangement joins TRBV20-1 to TRBJ2-5; the match to TRBD2 covers 9 bases. The germline gives CDR1 DFQATT, CDR2 SNEGSKA (reference sequence). V shed 2 bases and J 2 bases; nucleotides not matched to a gene: 3. The CDR3 runs 14 residues. CDR3 sequence: CSARSGLAQETQYF. The CDR3 DNA reads as TGCAGTGCTAGATCGGGACTAGCACAAGAGACCCAGTACTTC.

This chain links TRBV5-1 with TRBJ1-1, with D possibly being TRBD1 (6 bases). Between the trimmed V and J ends, which lost 1 base and 0 bases, there was a span of 16 bases. From germline, CDR1 is SGHRS and CDR2 YFSETQ. The CDR3 sequence is 17 residues long. CDR3 DNA: TGCGCCAGCAGCTTGCCCGACAGGCAAAATTTGAACACTGAAGCTTTCTTT. Translation gives CASSLPDRQNLNTEAFF.

The V call is TRBV7-8, the J call TRBJ2-1; D is ambiguous. V lost 5 bases, J lost 4 bases, and 12 bases lay in between. Germline V CDR1 and CDR2: SGHVS, FQNEAQ. The CDR3 loop spans 14 amino acids. The CDR3 DNA sequence: TGTGCCAGCAGCCTGGGAAGAGTTTACAATGAGCAGTTCTTC. It is translated as CASSLGRVYNEQFF.